This T cell receptor (beta chain) was sequenced during a study of Ad26.COV2.S vaccination and SARS-CoV-2 variants. Study information: Once, or twice with 56 days between doses, Ad26.COV2.S was given intramuscularly.

V was clipped by 0 bases and J by 5 bases, with 11 bases between them. Germline lookup yields CDR1 SGHRS and CDR2 YFSETQ. CDR3 length: 14 amino acids. Turning to this clone: Its antigen remains unidentified.

Treatment indicated: some 20 received Ad26.COV2.S at low or high dose, single or two shots; roughly five received placebo; per-sample allocation not given. Sampling occurred on day 63 after the first vaccine or placebo injection. This person who donated was an adult of 18-55 years in Boston. Vaccination used an Ad26 vector expressing Wuhan-strain SARS-CoV-2 spike. Sequencing was performed with immunoSEQ multiplex PCR; in TCRdb, only in-frame clones are kept and a portion is missing. The data contain some 410,000 clones, 80% to 95% of them singletons. Whole-study results and caveats: Post-vaccination spike-specific CD8+ and CD4+ T cell responses reportedly had substantial breadth.

Specimen: peripheral blood, collected in a trial of Ad26.COV2.S vaccine versus placebo. The clonotype comes from a person between 18 and 65 years old who received the Ad26.COV2.S COVID-19 vaccine or a placebo. The chain employs TRBV5-1 and TRBJ1-1; D uncertain. CDR3 residues: CASSLEPEWTEAFF. The CDR3 coding sequence is TGCGCCAGCAGCTTGGAACCAGAATGGACTGAAGCTTTCTTT.